The entry that follows covers one T cell receptor (beta chain) sequence. The source of the sample is a study of T cells in Graves' hyperthyroidism and ophthalmopathy. Authors of the study amplified TCR beta CDR3 regions from RNA transcripts. RT-PCR in the first round (using the HTBI primer set) targeted the TCR CDR3. TCRdb re-called the multiplex PCR reads with MiXCR, one entry per CDR3 protein. The sample yields hundreds of thousands of distinct CDR3 sequences, about 14% seen once. V was shortened by 4 bases and J by 0 bases, with 13 bases between the two germline ends. Germline CDR1 SGHDT, CDR2 YYEEEE. The CDR3 extends over 15 amino acids.

The rearrangement uses TRBV5-6 and TRBJ1-2; tentatively, D is TRBD1 (5 bases). The origin of this receptor is a woman younger than 35 with Graves' hyperthyroidism. The sample comprised blood. The CDR3 protein is CASSLDWGANYGYTF. CDR3 bases: TGTGCCAGCAGCCTCGACTGGGGGGCTAACTATGGCTACACCTTC.